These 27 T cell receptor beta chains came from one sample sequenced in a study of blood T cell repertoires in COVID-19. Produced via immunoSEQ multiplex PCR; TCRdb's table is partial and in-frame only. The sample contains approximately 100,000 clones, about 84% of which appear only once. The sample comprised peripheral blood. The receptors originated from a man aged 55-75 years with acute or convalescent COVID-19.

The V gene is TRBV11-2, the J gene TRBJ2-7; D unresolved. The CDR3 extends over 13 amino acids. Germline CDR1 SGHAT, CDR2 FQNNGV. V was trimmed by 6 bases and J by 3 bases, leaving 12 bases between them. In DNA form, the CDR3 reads TGTGCCAGCAGATCCGAGGAGAACTACGAGCAGTACTTC. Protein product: CASRSEENYEQYF.

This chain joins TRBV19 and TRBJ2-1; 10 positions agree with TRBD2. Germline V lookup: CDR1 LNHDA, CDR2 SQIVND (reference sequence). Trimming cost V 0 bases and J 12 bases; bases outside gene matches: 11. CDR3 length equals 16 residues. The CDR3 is CASSIDPGLAPKGQFF. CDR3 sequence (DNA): TGTGCCAGTAGTATAGATCCGGGACTAGCGCCGAAAGGGCAGTTCTTC.

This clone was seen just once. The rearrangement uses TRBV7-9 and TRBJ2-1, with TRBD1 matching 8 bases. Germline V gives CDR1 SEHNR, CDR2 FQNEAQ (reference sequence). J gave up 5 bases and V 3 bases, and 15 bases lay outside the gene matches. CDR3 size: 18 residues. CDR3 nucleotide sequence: TGTGCCAGCAGCTTCTCCTACGTCCAGGGGGCTGTAAACAATGAGCAGTTCTTC. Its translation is CASSFSYVQGAVNNEQFF. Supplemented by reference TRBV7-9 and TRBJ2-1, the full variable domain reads DTGVSQNPRHKITKRGQNVTFRCDPISEHNRLYWYRQTLGQGPEFLTYFQNEAQLEKSRLLSDRFSAERPKGSFSTLEIQRTEQGDSAMYLCASSFSYVQGAVNNEQFFGPGTRLTVL.

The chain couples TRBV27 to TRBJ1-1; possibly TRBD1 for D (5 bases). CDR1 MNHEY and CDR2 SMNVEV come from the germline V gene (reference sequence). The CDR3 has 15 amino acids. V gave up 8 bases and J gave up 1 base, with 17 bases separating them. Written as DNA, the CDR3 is TGTGCCAGCCTGAAATGGCAGGGTCCGAACACTGAAGCTTTCTTT. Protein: CASLKWQGPNTEAFF.

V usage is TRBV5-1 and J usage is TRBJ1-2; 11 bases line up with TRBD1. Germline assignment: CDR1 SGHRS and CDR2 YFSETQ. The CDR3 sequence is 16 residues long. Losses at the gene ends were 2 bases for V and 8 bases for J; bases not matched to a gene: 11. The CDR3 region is CASSLAPGQGVAGYTF. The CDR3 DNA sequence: TGCGCCAGCAGCTTAGCCCCGGGACAGGGGGTCGCGGGCTACACCTTC.

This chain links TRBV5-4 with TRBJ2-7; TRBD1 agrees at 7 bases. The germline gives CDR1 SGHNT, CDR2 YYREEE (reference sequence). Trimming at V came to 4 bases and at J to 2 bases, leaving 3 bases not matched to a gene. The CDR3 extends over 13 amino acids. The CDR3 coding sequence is TGTGCCAGCAGCCACGGACAGGCCTACGAGCAGTACTTC. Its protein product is CASSHGQAYEQYF. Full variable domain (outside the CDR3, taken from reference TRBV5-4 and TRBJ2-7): ETGVTQSPTHLIKTRGQQVTLRCSSQSGHNTVSWYQQALGQGPQFIFQYYREEENGRGNFPPRFSGLQFPNYSSELNVNALELDDSALYLCASSHGQAYEQYFGPGTRLTVT.

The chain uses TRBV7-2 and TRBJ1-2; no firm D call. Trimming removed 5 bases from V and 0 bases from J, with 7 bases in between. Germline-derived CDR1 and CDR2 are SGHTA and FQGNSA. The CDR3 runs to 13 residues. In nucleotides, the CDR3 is TGTGCCAGCAGCCCCACAGCTAACTATGGCTACACCTTC. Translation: CASSPTANYGYTF.

This CDR3 reads CANSKAGEAYNEQFF. In DNA form, the CDR3 reads TGTGCCAACTCAAAAGCGGGGGAAGCCTACAATGAGCAGTTCTTC. V and J are TRBV14 and TRBJ2-1; TRBD2 matches 8 bases. There are 15 residues in the CDR3. CDR1 SGHDN and CDR2 FVKESK come from the germline V gene. V gave up 10 bases and J gave up 2 bases; unmatched junction bases: 10.

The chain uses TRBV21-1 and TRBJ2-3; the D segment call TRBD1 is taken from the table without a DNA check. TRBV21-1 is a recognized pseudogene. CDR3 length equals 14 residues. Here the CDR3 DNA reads TGTGCCAGCAGCATCCCCTCGACAGGGGATACGCAGTATTTT. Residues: CASSIPSTGDTQYF.

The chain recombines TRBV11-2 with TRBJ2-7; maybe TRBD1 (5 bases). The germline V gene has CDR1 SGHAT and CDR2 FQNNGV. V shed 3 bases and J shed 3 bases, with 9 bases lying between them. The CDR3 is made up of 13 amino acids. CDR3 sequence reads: CASSFSGIYEQYF. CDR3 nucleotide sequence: TGTGCCAGCAGCTTCTCAGGGATCTACGAGCAGTACTTC.

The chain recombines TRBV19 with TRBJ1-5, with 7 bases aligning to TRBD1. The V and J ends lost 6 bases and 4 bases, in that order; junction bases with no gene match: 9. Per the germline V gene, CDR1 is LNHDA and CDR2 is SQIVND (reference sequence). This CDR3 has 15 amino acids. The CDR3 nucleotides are TGTGCCAGTAGGCCCGGGACAGAAAAAAATCAGCCCCAGCATTTT. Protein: CASRPGTEKNQPQHF.

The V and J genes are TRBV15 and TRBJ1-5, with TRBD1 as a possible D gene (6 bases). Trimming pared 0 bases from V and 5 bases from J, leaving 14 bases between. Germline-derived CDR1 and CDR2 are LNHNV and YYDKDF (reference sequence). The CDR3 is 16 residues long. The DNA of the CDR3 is TGTGCCACCAGCAGAGATAGTACAGGGTGGGATCAGCCCCAGCATTTT. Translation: CATSRDSTGWDQPQHF.

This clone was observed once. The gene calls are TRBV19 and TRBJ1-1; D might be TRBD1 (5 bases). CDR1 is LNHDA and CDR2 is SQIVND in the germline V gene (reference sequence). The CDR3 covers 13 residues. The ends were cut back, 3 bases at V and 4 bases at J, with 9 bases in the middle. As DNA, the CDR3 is TGTGCCAGTAGTATTTTAGGGGCCACTGAAGCTTTCTTT. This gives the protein CASSILGATEAFF.

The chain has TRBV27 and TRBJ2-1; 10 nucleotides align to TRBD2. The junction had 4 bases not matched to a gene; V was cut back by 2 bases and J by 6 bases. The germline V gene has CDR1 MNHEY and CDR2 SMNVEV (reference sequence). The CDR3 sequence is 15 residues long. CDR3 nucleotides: TGTGCCAGCAGTTTAACAGCGGGAGGGGTCAATGAGCAGTTCTTC. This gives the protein CASSLTAGGVNEQFF.

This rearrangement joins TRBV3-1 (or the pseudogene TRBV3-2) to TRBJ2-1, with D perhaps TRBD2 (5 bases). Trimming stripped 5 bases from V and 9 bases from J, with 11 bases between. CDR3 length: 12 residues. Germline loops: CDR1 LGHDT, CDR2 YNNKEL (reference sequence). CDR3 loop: CASSVLVGEQFF. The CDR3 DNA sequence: TGTGCCAGCAGCGTACTAGTCGGTGAGCAGTTCTTC.

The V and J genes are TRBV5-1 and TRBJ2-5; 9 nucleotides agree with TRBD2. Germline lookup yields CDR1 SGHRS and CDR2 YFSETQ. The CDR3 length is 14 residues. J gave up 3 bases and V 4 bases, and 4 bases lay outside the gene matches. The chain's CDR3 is CASSNRLAEETQYF. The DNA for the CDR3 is TGCGCCAGCAGCAACCGACTAGCGGAAGAGACCCAGTACTTC.

The CDR3 DNA reads as TGTGCCAGCAGCCAAGTCGGGATAGCGGGAGGGCATACCTACAATGAGCAGTTCTTC. The encoded protein is CASSQVGIAGGHTYNEQFF. The chain combines TRBV14 with TRBJ2-1; 11 bases line up with TRBD2. This CDR3 region has 19 residues. Looked up from germline, CDR1 is SGHDN and CDR2 is FVKESK. The V and J ends lost 1 base and 2 bases, in that order; junction bases with no gene match: 10.

DNA for the CDR3: TGTGCCAGTAGTGCAGGGACAGCTCCCCTGGAGACCCAGTACTTC. Translating gives CASSAGTAPLETQYF. The chain recombines TRBV19 with TRBJ2-5; 7 bases are a match to TRBD1. V gave up 5 bases and J gave up 5 bases; unmatched junction bases: 11. Germline CDR1 is LNHDA and CDR2 is SQIVND (reference sequence). The CDR3 runs 15 residues.

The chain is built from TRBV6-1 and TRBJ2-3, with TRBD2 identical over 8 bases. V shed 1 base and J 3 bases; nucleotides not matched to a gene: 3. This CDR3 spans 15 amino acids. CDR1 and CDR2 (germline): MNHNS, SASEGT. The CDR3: CASSEGVAGTDTQYF. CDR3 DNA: TGTGCCAGCAGTGAAGGGGTAGCGGGAACAGATACGCAGTATTTT.

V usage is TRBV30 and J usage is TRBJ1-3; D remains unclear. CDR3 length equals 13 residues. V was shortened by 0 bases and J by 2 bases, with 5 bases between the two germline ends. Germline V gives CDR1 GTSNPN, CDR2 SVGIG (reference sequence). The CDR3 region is CAWSVTTGNTIYF. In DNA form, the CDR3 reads TGTGCCTGGAGTGTAACTACTGGAAACACCATATATTTT. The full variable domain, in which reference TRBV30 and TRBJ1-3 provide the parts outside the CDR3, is SQTIHQWPATLVQPVGSPLSLECTVEGTSNPNLYWYRQAAGRGLQLLFYSVGIGQISSEVPQNLSASRPQDRQFILSSKKLLLSDSGFYLCAWSVTTGNTIYFGEGSWLTVV.

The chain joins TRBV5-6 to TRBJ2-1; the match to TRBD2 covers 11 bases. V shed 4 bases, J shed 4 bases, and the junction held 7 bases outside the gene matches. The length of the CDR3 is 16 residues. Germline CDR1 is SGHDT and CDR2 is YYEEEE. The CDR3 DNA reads TGTGCCAGCAGCACCGCTAGCGGGGGGCTATACAATGAGCAGTTCTTC. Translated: CASSTASGGLYNEQFF.

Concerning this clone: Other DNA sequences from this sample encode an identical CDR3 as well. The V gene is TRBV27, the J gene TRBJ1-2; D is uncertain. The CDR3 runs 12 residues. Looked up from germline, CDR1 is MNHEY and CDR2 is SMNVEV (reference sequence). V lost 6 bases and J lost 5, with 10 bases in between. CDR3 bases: TGTGCCAGCAGCCCTAGAGGGTATGGCTACACCTTC. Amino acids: CASSPRGYGYTF.

CDR3 residues: CASSLVDSLVDTQYF. The CDR3 bases are TGTGCCAGCAGCTTAGTCGACAGTTTAGTGGATACGCAGTATTTT. This chain connects TRBV11-3 to TRBJ2-3, with D possibly matching TRBD1 (5 bases). This CDR3 contains 15 residues. Trimming took off 1 base at V and 6 bases at J, with 14 bases between the two ends. Germline loops: CDR1 SGHNT, CDR2 YENEEA. The full variable domain, its missing parts supplied by reference TRBV11-3 and TRBJ2-3, is EAGVVQSPRYKIIEKKQPVAFWCNPISGHNTLYWYLQNLGQGPELLIRYENEEAVDDSQLPKDRFSAERLKGVDSTLKIQPAELGDSAVYLCASSLVDSLVDTQYFGPGTRLTVL.

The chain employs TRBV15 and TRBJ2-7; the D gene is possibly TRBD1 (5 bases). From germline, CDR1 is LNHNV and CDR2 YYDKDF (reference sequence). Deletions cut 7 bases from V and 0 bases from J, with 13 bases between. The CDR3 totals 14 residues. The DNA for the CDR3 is TGTGCCACCAATCCGGCAGGGAACTCCTACGAGCAGTACTTC. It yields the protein CATNPAGNSYEQYF.

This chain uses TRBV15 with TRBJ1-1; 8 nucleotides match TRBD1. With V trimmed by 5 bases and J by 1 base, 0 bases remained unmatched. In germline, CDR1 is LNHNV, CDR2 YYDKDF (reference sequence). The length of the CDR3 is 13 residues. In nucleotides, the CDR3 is TGTGCCACCAGCGGACAGGGGAACACTGAAGCTTTCTTT. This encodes CATSGQGNTEAFF.

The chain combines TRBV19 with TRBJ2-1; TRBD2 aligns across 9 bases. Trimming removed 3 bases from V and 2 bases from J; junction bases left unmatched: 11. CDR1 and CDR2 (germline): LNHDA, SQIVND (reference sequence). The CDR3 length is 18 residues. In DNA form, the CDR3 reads TGTGCCAGTAGTATCCAGCTAGCGGGAAGGGGGGCCTACAATGAGCAGTTCTTC. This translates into CASSIQLAGRGAYNEQFF. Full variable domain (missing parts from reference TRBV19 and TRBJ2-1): DGGITQSPKYLFRKEGQNVTLSCEQNLNHDAMYWYRQDPGQGLRLIYYSQIVNDFQKGDIAEGYSVSREKKESFPLTVTSAQKNPTAFYLCASSIQLAGRGAYNEQFFGPGTRLTVL.

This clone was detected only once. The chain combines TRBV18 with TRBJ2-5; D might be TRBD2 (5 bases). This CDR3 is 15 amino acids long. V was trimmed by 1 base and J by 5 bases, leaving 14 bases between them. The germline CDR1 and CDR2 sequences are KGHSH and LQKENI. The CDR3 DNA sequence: TGTGCCAGCTCACCACTTTTTCCGCGAGGGGAGACCCAGTACTTC. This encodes CASSPLFPRGETQYF.